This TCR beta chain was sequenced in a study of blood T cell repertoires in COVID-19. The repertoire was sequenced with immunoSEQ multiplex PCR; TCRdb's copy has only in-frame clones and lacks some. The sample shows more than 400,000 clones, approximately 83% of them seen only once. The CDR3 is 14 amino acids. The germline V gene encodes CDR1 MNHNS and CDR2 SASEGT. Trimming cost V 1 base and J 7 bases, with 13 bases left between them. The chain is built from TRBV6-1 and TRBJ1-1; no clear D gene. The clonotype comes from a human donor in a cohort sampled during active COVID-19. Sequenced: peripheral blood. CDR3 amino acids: CASSEGVGSGEAFF. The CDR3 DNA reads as TGTGCCAGCAGTGAAGGCGTGGGCTCAGGTGAAGCTTTCTTT.